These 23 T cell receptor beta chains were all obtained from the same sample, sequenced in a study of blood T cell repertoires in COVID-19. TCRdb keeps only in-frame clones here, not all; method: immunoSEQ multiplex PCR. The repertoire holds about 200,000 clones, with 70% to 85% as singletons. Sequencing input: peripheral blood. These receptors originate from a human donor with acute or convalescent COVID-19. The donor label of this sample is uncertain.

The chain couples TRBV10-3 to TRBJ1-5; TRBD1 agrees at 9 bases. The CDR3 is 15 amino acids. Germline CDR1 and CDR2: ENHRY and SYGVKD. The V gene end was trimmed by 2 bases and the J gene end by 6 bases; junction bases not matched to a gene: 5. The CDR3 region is CAISEGQGLSQPQHF. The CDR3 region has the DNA TGTGCCATCAGTGAGGGACAGGGGCTATCTCAGCCCCAGCATTTT.

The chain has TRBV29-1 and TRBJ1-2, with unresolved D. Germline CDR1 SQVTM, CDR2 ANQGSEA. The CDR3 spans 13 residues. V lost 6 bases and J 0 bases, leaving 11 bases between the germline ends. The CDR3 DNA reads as TGCAGCGTCAAAGAACAACCTAACTATGGCTACACCTTC. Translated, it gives CSVKEQPNYGYTF.

The CDR3: CASSRAGTGNTYNEQFF. The CDR3 DNA reads as TGTGCCAGCAGTCGGGCAGGGACAGGGAACACCTACAATGAGCAGTTCTTC. The chain has TRBV9 and TRBJ2-1, with 9 bases identical to TRBD1. Germline CDR1 is SGDLS and CDR2 is YYNGEE. V dropped 5 bases and J dropped 2; count of bases not matched to a gene: 11. The CDR3 spans 17 residues.

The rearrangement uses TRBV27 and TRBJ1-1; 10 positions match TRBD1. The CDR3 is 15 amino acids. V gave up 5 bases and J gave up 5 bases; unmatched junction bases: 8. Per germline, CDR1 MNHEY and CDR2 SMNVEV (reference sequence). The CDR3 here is CASSPRQGAGTEAFF. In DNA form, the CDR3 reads TGTGCCAGCAGTCCCCGACAGGGGGCGGGTACTGAAGCTTTCTTT.

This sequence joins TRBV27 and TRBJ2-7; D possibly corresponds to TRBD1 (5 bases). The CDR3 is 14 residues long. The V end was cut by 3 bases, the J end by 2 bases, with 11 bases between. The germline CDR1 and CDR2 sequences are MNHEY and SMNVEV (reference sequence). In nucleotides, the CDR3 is TGTGCCAGCAGTTTCGGGCAGGGCCCCTACGAGCAGTACTTC. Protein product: CASSFGQGPYEQYF.

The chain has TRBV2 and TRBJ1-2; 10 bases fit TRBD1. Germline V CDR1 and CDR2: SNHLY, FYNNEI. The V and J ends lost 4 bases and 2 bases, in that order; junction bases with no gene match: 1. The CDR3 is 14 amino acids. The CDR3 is CASSVGQGNYGYTF. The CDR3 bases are TGTGCCAGCAGTGTGGGACAGGGGAACTATGGCTACACCTTC.

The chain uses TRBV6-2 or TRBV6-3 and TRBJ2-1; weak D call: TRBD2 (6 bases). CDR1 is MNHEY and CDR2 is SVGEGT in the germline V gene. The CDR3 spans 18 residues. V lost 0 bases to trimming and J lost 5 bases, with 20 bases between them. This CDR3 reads CASSYSIFGGGHHNEQFF. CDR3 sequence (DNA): TGTGCCAGCAGTTACTCGATATTCGGGGGAGGACACCACAATGAGCAGTTCTTC.

CDR3 in amino acids: CASSEGGTGSAGANVLTF. The CDR3, as DNA: TGTGCCAGCAGCGAAGGGGGGACAGGGAGTGCTGGGGCCAACGTCCTGACTTTC. The chain employs TRBV21-1 and TRBJ2-6; the D call TRBD1 from the table was never checked on the DNA. TRBV21-1 is shown as a pseudogene. The CDR3 extends over 18 amino acids.

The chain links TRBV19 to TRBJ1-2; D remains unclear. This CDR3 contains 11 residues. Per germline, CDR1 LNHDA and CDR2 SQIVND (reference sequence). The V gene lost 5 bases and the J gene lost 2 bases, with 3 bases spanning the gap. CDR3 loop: CASSENYGYTF. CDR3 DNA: TGTGCCAGTAGTGAGAACTATGGCTACACCTTC.

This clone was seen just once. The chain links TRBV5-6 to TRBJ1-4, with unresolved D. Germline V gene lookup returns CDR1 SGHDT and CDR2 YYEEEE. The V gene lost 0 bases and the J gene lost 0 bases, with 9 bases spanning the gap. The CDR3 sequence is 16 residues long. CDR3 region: CASSLGSVPTNEKLFF. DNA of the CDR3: TGTGCCAGCAGCTTGGGGTCAGTGCCAACTAATGAAAAACTGTTTTTT.

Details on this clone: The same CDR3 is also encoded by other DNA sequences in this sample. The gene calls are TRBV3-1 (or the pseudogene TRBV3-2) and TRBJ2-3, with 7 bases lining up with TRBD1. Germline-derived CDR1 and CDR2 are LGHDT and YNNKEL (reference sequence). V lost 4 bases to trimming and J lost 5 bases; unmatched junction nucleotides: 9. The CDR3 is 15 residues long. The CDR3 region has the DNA TGTGCCAGCAGCCTCACCGGGACAGAGAGAGATACGCAGTATTTT. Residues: CASSLTGTERDTQYF.

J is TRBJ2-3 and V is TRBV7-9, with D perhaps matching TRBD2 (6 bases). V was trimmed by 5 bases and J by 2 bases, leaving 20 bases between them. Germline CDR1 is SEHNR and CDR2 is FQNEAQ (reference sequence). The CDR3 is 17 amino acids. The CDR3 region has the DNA TGTGCCAGCAGCCGTCGCCCACTGCGGGACCACACAGATACGCAGTATTTT. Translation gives CASSRRPLRDHTDTQYF. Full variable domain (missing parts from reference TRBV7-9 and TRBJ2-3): DTGVSQNPRHKITKRGQNVTFRCDPISEHNRLYWYRQTLGQGPEFLTYFQNEAQLEKSRLLSDRFSAERPKGSFSTLEIQRTEQGDSAMYLCASSRRPLRDHTDTQYFGPGTRLTVL.

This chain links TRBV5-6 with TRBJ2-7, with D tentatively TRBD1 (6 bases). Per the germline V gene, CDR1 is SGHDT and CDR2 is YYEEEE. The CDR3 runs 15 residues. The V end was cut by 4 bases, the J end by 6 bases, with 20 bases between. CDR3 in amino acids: CASSGLAQGETEQYF. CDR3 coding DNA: TGTGCCAGCAGCGGGCTCGCACAGGGTGAAACCGAGCAGTACTTC.

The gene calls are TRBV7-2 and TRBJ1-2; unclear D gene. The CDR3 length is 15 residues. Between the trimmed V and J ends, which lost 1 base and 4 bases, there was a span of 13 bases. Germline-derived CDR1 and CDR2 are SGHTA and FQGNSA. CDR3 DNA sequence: TGTGCCAGCAGCTTAGGCTCTACTCGGGGCTATGGCTACACCTTC. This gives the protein CASSLGSTRGYGYTF.

CDR3 bases: TGCGCCAGCAGCTACTCCCTGGCAGGGAACTATGGCTACACCTTC. Translated, it gives CASSYSLAGNYGYTF. The chain has TRBV5-1 and TRBJ1-2, with D perhaps TRBD1 (5 bases). Germline CDR1 reads SGHRS; CDR2 reads YFSETQ. The V end was cut by 3 bases, the J end by 2 bases, with 14 bases between. The CDR3 length is 15 residues.

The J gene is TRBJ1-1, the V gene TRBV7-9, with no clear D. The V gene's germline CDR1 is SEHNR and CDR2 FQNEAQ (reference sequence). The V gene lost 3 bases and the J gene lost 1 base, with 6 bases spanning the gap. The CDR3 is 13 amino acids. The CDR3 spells CASSFEGNTEAFF. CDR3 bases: TGTGCCAGCAGCTTTGAGGGGAACACTGAAGCTTTCTTT.

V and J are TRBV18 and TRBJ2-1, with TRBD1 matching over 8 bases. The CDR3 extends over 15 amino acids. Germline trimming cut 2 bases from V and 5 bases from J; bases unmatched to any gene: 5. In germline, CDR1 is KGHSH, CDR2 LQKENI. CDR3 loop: CASSPETGAHNEQFF. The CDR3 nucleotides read TGTGCCAGCTCACCAGAGACAGGGGCCCACAATGAGCAGTTCTTC.

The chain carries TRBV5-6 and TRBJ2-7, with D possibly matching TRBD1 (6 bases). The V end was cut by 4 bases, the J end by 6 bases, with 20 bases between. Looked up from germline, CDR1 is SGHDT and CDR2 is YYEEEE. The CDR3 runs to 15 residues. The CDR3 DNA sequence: TGTGCCAGCAGCACGACAGGAGGTAGGATTCGCGAGCAGTACTTC. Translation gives CASSTTGGRIREQYF.

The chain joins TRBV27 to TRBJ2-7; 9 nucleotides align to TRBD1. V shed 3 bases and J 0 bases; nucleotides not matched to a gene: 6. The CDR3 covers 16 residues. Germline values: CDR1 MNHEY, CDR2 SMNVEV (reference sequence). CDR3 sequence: CASSLGTGTSSYEQYF. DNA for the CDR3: TGTGCCAGCAGTTTGGGGACAGGGACAAGCTCCTACGAGCAGTACTTC.

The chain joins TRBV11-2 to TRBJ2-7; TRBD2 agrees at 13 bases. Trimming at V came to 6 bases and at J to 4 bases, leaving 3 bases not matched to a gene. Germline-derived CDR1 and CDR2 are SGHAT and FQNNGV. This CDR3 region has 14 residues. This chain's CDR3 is CASSRTSGSYEQYF. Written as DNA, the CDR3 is TGTGCCAGCAGTCGGACTAGCGGGAGTTACGAGCAGTACTTC.

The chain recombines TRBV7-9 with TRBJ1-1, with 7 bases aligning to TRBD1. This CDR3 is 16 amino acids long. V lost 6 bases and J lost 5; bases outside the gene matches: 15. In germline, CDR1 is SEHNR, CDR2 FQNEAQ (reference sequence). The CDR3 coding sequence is TGTGCCAGCAGTACAGGGCAGGGGGGAAGTAAAACTGAAGCTTTCTTT. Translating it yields CASSTGQGGSKTEAFF.

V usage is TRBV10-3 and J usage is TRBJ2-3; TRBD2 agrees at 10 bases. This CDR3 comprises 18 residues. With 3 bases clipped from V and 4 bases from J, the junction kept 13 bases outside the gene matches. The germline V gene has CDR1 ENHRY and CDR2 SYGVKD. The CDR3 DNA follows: TGTGCCATCAGTGAAAGGTCTAGCGGGAGAGGTCGACCAGATACGCAGTATTTT. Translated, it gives CAISERSSGRGRPDTQYF.

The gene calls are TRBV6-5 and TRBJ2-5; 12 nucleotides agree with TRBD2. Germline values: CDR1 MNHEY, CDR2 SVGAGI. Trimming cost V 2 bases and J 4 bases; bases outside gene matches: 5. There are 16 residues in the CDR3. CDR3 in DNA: TGTGCCAGCAGTTACCCGAGGACTAGCGGGACAGAGACCCAGTACTTC. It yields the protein CASSYPRTSGTETQYF.